One T cell receptor beta chain is described in this entry. Its cognate antigen is unknown. The entry originates in a study of siplizumab effects on memory and regulatory T cells. The CDR3 has 15 residues. The V end lost 1 base, the J end lost 3 bases, and 13 bases lay between the germline ends. The germline gives CDR1 MDHEN, CDR2 SYDVKM. TCRdb's table, derived via immunoSEQ multiplex PCR, lists solely in-frame clones and lacks some. The sample holds fewer than 80,000 clones, around 93% seen once. Whole-study results and caveats: The authors could not assign a naive or memory phenotype to roughly 75-95% of proliferating CD4+ or CD8+ clones. With siplizumab, mappable alloreactive CD4+ clones averaged 68.8% Treg-derived, versus more than 25% in controls.

This clonotype was obtained from a human donor in good health. Input material: CD8+ T cells sorted from blood. The J gene is TRBJ2-7, the V gene TRBV28, with D possibly being TRBD2 (6 bases). CDR3 residues: CASSLSPSGGYEQYF. The CDR3 DNA reads as TGTGCCAGCAGTTTATCCCCGTCCGGGGGCTACGAGCAGTACTTC.